This is a list of T cell receptor beta chains from one sample in a study of T-cell memory formation after mild COVID-19. MiXCR, run by TCRdb on the 5' RACE reads, gives a single entry per CDR3 protein. The table has some 86,000 distinct CDR3 sequences, approximately 25% seen once; the top ten hold under 55%. The sequencing sample was made of PBMCs or a T cell subset sorted from them (not recorded which). The receptors originated from a man between 18 and 29 years old who had mild COVID-19 (a few samples of this study predate the infection). Cell type and time point are not known. CDR3s include the opening cysteine and the closing phenylalanine or tryptophan. The D gene is left open where the match is weak. Not all rows give a size; the values are once, few, many and, for expanded clones, a class.

TRBJ2-2 . . TRBV12-3/TRBV12-4 TGTGCCAGCAGTTTAGGGGGCCGGGGGTTGGTGACCGGGGAGCTGTTTTTT CASSLGGRGLVTGELFF
TRBJ1-5 . few TRBV19 TGTGCCAGTTCGGGGTCGATTAATCAGCCCCAGCATTTT CASSGSINQPQHF
TRBJ2-1 TRBD2 . TRBV5-1 TGCGCCAGCAGCCCTCTTTTAGCGGGGCCAGATGAGCAGTTCTTC CASSPLLAGPDEQFF
TRBJ1-4 . . TRBV7-9 TGTGCCAGCAGTCGAGGGGGTGCTAATGAAAAACTGTTTTTT CASSRGGANEKLFF
TRBJ1-2 . once TRBV27 TGTGCCAGCAGCTTTGGACAGAGCTATGGCTACACCTTC CASSFGQSYGYTF
TRBJ1-2 . . TRBV10-3 TGTGCCATCAGTGACCCCAAAGGTCTGAACTATGGCTACACCTTC CAISDPKGLNYGYTF
TRBJ1-1 . few TRBV9 TGTGCCAGCAGCGTGAGTTCGGGCACTGAAGCTTTCTTT CASSVSSGTEAFF
TRBJ2-1 TRBD2 . TRBV11-2 TGTGCCAGCAGCCCACTATTATTGGGGACTAGTCGGCCCTACAATGAGCAGTTCTTC CASSPLLLGTSRPYNEQFF
TRBJ1-5 . . TRBV6-6 TGTGCCAGCAGTCGGGACGCCGAGCCCCAGCATTTT CASSRDAEPQHF
TRBJ1-1 TRBD1 . TRBV9 TGTGCCAGCAGCGTAGGGGACAGAGACACTGAAGCTTTCTTT CASSVGDRDTEAFF
TRBJ1-4 . . TRBV11-3 TGTCGGAAGATCGGAGAAAAACTGTTTTTT CRKIGEKLFF
TRBJ2-3 TRBD2 . TRBV7-6 TGTGCCAGCAGCTTGGCCAGCGGGGGGGCAGATACGCAGTATTTT CASSLASGGADTQYF
TRBJ1-5 . . TRBV6-6 TGTGCCAGCAGTACAGGGTTTTCGCAGCCCCAGCATTTT CASSTGFSQPQHF
TRBJ1-6 . . TRBV20-1 TGCAGTGCTGGAGCCCGAGAGTTGTCCGGATTATATAATTCACCCCTCCACTTT CSAGARELSGLYNSPLHF
TRBJ2-7 TRBD2 . TRBV4-1 TGCGCCAGCAGCGCAAGCGGGGACTACGAGCAGTACTTC CASSASGDYEQYF
TRBJ2-2 . few TRBV7-9 TGTGCCAGCAGCCCGACCGGCGCGAACACCGGGGAGCTGTTTTTT CASSPTGANTGELFF
TRBJ1-1 . few TRBV7-9 TGTGCCAGCAGCCAAGTGGGGGAAGCTTTCTTT CASSQVGEAFF
TRBJ1-1 . . TRBV21-1 TGTGCCAGCATCCCGGGATACCAAGCGGAACCAAAATCAATGAACACTGAAGCTTTCTTT CASIPGYQAEPKSMNTEAFF
TRBJ1-1 . . TRBV10-2 TGCGCCAGCAGGCCGGCTGGGCAGGGGATATATGAAGCTTTCTTT CASRPAGQGIYEAFF
TRBJ2-5 TRBD2 few TRBV7-9 TGTGCCAGCAGCCTAGACGGACTAGCGGGGCGGGAGACCCAGTACTTC CASSLDGLAGRETQYF
TRBJ2-3 TRBD1 . TRBV6-5 TGTGCCAGCAGTTATATATCCAGGGGGCCGGATACGCAGTATTTT CASSYISRGPDTQYF
TRBJ2-1 . few TRBV14 TGTGCCAGCAGTCAACTACCCGGCGTAATTGTGTCCAATGAGCAGTTCTTC CASSQLPGVIVSNEQFF
TRBJ1-6 . few TRBV9 TGTGCCAGCAGCGTAGGGATAGGAGATTATAATTCACCCCTCCACTTT CASSVGIGDYNSPLHF
TRBJ1-2 . . TRBV5-6 TGTGCCAGCAGCTTCTCGGGGTTCGGCTATGGCTACACCTTC CASSFSGFGYGYTF
TRBJ2-3 . few TRBV20-1 TGCAGTGCTAGAGATCCTGAGCGCGGGACTAGCACAGATACGCAGTATTTT CSARDPERGTSTDTQYF
TRBJ1-1 . . TRBV28 TGTGCCAGCATTGTGGGGAATGAAGCTTTCTTT CASIVGNEAFF
TRBJ2-6 . . TRBV12-3/TRBV12-4 TGTGCCACCTCAGGACCCTCTGGGGCCAACGTCCTGACTTTC CATSGPSGANVLTF
TRBJ2-1 . . TRBV7-6 TGTGCCAGCAGCTCCTCCGACCGCTACAATGAGCAGTTCTTC CASSSSDRYNEQFF
TRBJ2-2 . few TRBV4-1 TGCGCCAGCAGCCACGTAAACACCGGGGAGCTGTTTTTT CASSHVNTGELFF
TRBJ2-3 TRBD1 . TRBV9 TGTGCCAGCAGCGTAAACAGACAGGGCCGCACAGATACGCAGTATTTT CASSVNRQGRTDTQYF
TRBJ2-5 TRBD2 many TRBV6-4 TGTGCCAGCAGCCTAACTAGCGGGGGAAAAGAGACCCAGTACTTC CASSLTSGGKETQYF
TRBJ2-1 . . TRBV12-3/TRBV12-4 TGTGCCAGCAGTTTTCAGGAGTGGAATGAGCAGTTCTTC CASSFQEWNEQFF
TRBJ2-1 TRBD2 . TRBV7-9 TGTGCCAGCAGCCGGGGGGTAGACAATGAGCAGTTCTTC CASSRGVDNEQFF
TRBJ2-1 . few TRBV5-1 TGCGCCAGCAGCTTCCTCCGGAGGGTCTACAATGAGCAGTTCTTC CASSFLRRVYNEQFF
TRBJ2-1 . few TRBV12-3/TRBV12-4 TGTGCCAGCAGGCGGGGCAACTACAATGAGCAGTTCTTC CASRRGNYNEQFF
TRBJ1-2 . . TRBV7-6 TGTGCCAGCAGCTGTGGACAGAATGGCTACACCTTC CASSCGQNGYTF
TRBJ2-2 . . TRBV4-1 TGCGCCAGCAAACAGGGAAGCACCGGGGAGCTGTTTTTT CASKQGSTGELFF
TRBJ1-4 TRBD1 . TRBV11-2 TGTGCCAGCAGCTTAGAAGGGGACAGAGCTAATGAAAAACTGTTTTTT CASSLEGDRANEKLFF
TRBJ2-1 TRBD2 . TRBV12-3/TRBV12-4 TGTGCCAGCAGTTTACTAGCGGGGGGGCCGAATGAGCAGTTCTTC CASSLLAGGPNEQFF
TRBJ1-1 . . TRBV5-6 TGTGCCAGCAGACTCGAACAGGGGAACACTGAAGCTTTCTTT CASRLEQGNTEAFF
TRBJ1-1 TRBD1 few TRBV6-2/TRBV6-3 TGTGCCAGCAGTTCCTTAACAGGGGAGAACACTGAAGCTTTCTTT CASSSLTGENTEAFF
TRBJ1-5 . . TRBV5-5 TGTGCCAGCAGCTTGGTGGGACGGGGCGTTCAGCCCCAGCATTTT CASSLVGRGVQPQHF
TRBJ2-1 . . TRBV25-1 TGTGCCAGCAGTGAATTTGAGGCTACCTACAATGAGCAGTTCTTC CASSEFEATYNEQFF
TRBJ1-2 . few TRBV28 TGTGCCAGCAGTTTACGGCGACGGAACTATGGCTACACCTTC CASSLRRRNYGYTF
TRBJ2-7 TRBD1 few TRBV6-5 TGTGCCAGCAGTTACAGAGGACAGGGTCTGGCGCGGGAGCAGTACTTC CASSYRGQGLAREQYF
TRBJ2-3 TRBD2 . TRBV9 TGTGCCAGCAGCGCCGGTGAGGGCCTAGCGGGGGATACGCAGTATTTT CASSAGEGLAGDTQYF
TRBJ1-1 TRBD1 few TRBV2 TGTGCCAGCAGTGAAATTGGGACAGGGGAGAACACTGAAGCTTTCTTT CASSEIGTGENTEAFF
TRBJ2-3 TRBD2 . TRBV15 TGTGCCACCAGCAGCCCGGGACTAGCGGGGACAGATACGCAGTATTTT CATSSPGLAGTDTQYF
TRBJ1-2 TRBD1 . TRBV27 TGTGCCAGCAGTTTAGTCACAGGGGGCAGTGGCTACACCTTC CASSLVTGGSGYTF
TRBJ2-2 . . TRBV3-1 TGTGCCAGCAGCGAAAGTCGGTTCTACACCGGGGAGCTGTTTTTT CASSESRFYTGELFF
TRBJ1-2 . . TRBV2 TGTGCCAGCAGTGATTGGGCCTATGGCTACACCTTC CASSDWAYGYTF
TRBJ2-5 . . TRBV7-9 TGTGCCAGCAGCTTAAGTGTCTACCGCCAAGAGACCCAGTACTTC CASSLSVYRQETQYF
TRBJ2-7 . few TRBV12-3/TRBV12-4 TGTGCCAGCAGTTTCGGCGGGGACCAGTACTTC CASSFGGDQYF
TRBJ1-5 TRBD1 few TRBV11-2 TGTGCCAGCAGCTCCGGACAGGGGGATGATCAGCCCCAGCATTTT CASSSGQGDDQPQHF
TRBJ2-2 . medium-sized TRBV2 TGTGCCAGCCTATCAATGGGGCAGGGGGGATACACCGGGGAGCTGTTTTTT CASLSMGQGGYTGELFF
TRBJ2-1 . . TRBV6-2/TRBV6-3 TGTGCCAGCAGTTCTCTCTTCTACAATGAGCAGTTCTTC CASSSLFYNEQFF
TRBJ2-7 . few TRBV20-1 TGCAGTGCTAGAGACAGGCAGACCTACGAGCAGTACTTC CSARDRQTYEQYF
TRBJ2-1 TRBD2 . TRBV5-1 TGCGCCAGCAGCTTGGGTCTAGCGGAGAACAATGAGCAGTTCTTC CASSLGLAENNEQFF